The rows below give T cell receptor beta chains drawn from one sample of a study of blood T cell repertoires in COVID-19. Produced via immunoSEQ multiplex PCR; TCRdb's table is partial and in-frame only. The table has 40,000 to 55,000 clones, 84% seen once; the top ten hold 2.5%. Specimen: peripheral blood. The receptors come from a man between 50 and 59 years old with acute or convalescent COVID-19. CDR3s include the opening cysteine and the closing phenylalanine or tryptophan.

j_call v_call cdr3_aa
TRBJ2-3 TRBV19 CASSTRVGGRATDTQYF
TRBJ1-1 TRBV28 CASSSPSSTGRGTEAFF
TRBJ1-1 TRBV20-1 CSASGDTEAFF
TRBJ2-2 TRBV14 CASSQYARVGELFF
TRBJ2-1 TRBV18 CASSPPGLAGQKQFF
TRBJ1-4 TRBV14 CASSQDQGEQLMFF
TRBJ2-3 TRBV6-1 CASSDQGRDTQYF
TRBJ1-5 TRBV30 CAWSVENQPQHF
TRBJ1-1 TRBV5-1 CASSLATGVGAFF
TRBJ2-1 TRBV27 CASSFSNFGRLSSYNEQFF
TRBJ2-2 TRBV7-2 CASSLGDYVNTGELFF
TRBJ1-5 TRBV28 CATSTTSNQPQHF
TRBJ1-2 TRBV14 CASSQEQGPNYGYTF
TRBJ2-5 TRBV2 CASSEYRSETQYF
TRBJ1-1 TRBV18 CASSPLPMDSSVNTEAFF
TRBJ1-1 TRBV11-2 CASSLEGESTEAFF
TRBJ2-7 TRBV5-1 CASSPGQANYEQYF
TRBJ2-3 TRBV4-2 CASSQNRGLGADTQYF
TRBJ2-7 TRBV6-5 CASSYGTGDEQYF
TRBJ2-7 TRBV3-1/TRBV3-2 CASSRGGSSEWAYEQYF
TRBJ2-2 TRBV7-9 CASSSTTDGGELFF
TRBJ1-1 TRBV29-1 CSVAKEINTEAFF
TRBJ1-2 TRBV20-1 CSVWDTGYTF
TRBJ2-1 TRBV5-1 CASSSPGGPRPEQFF